This is a list of T cell receptor beta chains from one sample in a study of T-cell reconstitution after alpha-beta-depleted transplantation in children. TCRdb re-called the PCR reads with MiXCR, one entry per CDR3 protein. The table lists hundreds of thousands of distinct CDR3 sequences, 20% to 30% of them singletons. The sequencing used PBMCs, mostly from graft donor cells, collected 360 days after TCRalphabeta/CD19-depleted stem cell transplant. The source of these receptors is a female patient aged 2-15 years who had a stem cell transplant for congenital amegakaryocytic thrombocytopenia, so the T cells may come from the graft donor. Each CDR3 is given with its conserved first and last residue. Clone size appears in some rows only: once, few, many, or a class for an expanded clone.

CDR3 protein	clone size	V gene	J gene
CASRRRGNQPQHF	many	TRBV12-3/TRBV12-4	TRBJ1-5
CASRALFANEKLFF	many	TRBV2	TRBJ1-4
CASSLEGRAFF	many	TRBV12-3/TRBV12-4	TRBJ1-1
CASSQDPGGYNYGYTF	NA	TRBV3-1	TRBJ1-2
CASSQGAYQETQYF	many	TRBV3-1	TRBJ2-5
CSVDTGYSSGANVLTF	few	TRBV29-1	TRBJ2-6
CATSDTGTSIYEQFF	NA	TRBV24-1	TRBJ2-1
CASRRRAGDQETQYF	NA	TRBV12-3/TRBV12-4	TRBJ2-5
CASSLDGLGEQYF	NA	TRBV7-9	TRBJ2-7
CASRKQILNTEAFF	NA	TRBV19	TRBJ1-1
CASSSGTSGASYEQYF	many	TRBV12-3/TRBV12-4	TRBJ2-7
CASSLRQGGNTIYF	few	TRBV7-9	TRBJ1-3
CASSYPGQGTYEQYF	NA	TRBV6-2/TRBV6-3	TRBJ2-7
CASNLNGHTGELFF	NA	TRBV7-3	TRBJ2-2
CASSFYRDSGNTIYF	few	TRBV28	TRBJ1-3
CAITTTSGATDTQYF	many	TRBV10-3	TRBJ2-3
CASRDRVGYTF	once	TRBV12-3/TRBV12-4	TRBJ1-2
CASSLYTGNNEQYF	many	TRBV27	TRBJ2-7
CSVQGLAYNEQFF	many	TRBV29-1	TRBJ2-1
CATRIAGSGTDTQYF	NA	TRBV27	TRBJ2-3
CSVERIRRETQYF	few	TRBV29-1	TRBJ2-5
CAWIGWAGLNTEAFF	NA	TRBV30	TRBJ1-1
CASSRRGSGANVLTF	NA	TRBV13	TRBJ2-6
CASSLGQGANEQFF	many	TRBV11-2	TRBJ2-1
CASSPEGSYNEQFF	many	TRBV6-2/TRBV6-3	TRBJ2-1
CASGLFDAEAFF	NA	TRBV12-5	TRBJ1-1
CASSLLAGLGTGELFF	NA	TRBV28	TRBJ2-2
CASGLAGRPGEQFF	NA	TRBV9	TRBJ2-1
CSASRGAQEQYF	few	TRBV20-1	TRBJ2-7
CASLFFAGENTEAFF	NA	TRBV10-2	TRBJ1-1
CSAEGGDEGTDTQYF	few	TRBV20-1	TRBJ2-3
CSAILQEQETQYF	many	TRBV20-1	TRBJ2-5
CASSLGQPNSPLHF	many	TRBV12-3/TRBV12-4	TRBJ1-6
CASSPVVRGGDTQYF	NA	TRBV5-4	TRBJ2-3
CASLDRDPPGANVLTF	few	TRBV18	TRBJ2-6
CASSPTDRENYEQYF	few	TRBV9	TRBJ2-7
CASSMSGRETQYF	NA	TRBV19	TRBJ2-5
CASSDRPSGEQYF	NA	TRBV3-1	TRBJ2-7
CASSTTGAEPYEQYF	NA	TRBV5-1	TRBJ2-7
CASRLDRASPYGYTF	NA	TRBV2	TRBJ1-2
CSARAGGSYEQYF	NA	TRBV20-1	TRBJ2-7
CASSPRPARVAKNIQYF	NA	TRBV4-1	TRBJ2-4
CASSGDRADTQYF	NA	TRBV12-3/TRBV12-4	TRBJ2-3
CSARGYPGTPNEKLFF	few	TRBV20-1	TRBJ1-4
CASSFPGQGWRDEQFF	many	TRBV28	TRBJ2-1
CASSGRTGANEKLFF	few	TRBV7-9	TRBJ1-4
CASSGEVRTSGRYEQYF	many	TRBV9	TRBJ2-7
CAWSVGGSSYEQYF	NA	TRBV30	TRBJ2-7
CASSLLGSYNSPLHF	few	TRBV5-6	TRBJ1-6
CASSAEDLQETQYF	NA	TRBV9	TRBJ2-5
CASRKGAQASWNTEAFF	few	TRBV5-1	TRBJ1-1
CASSPVSSKNSPLHF	NA	TRBV18	TRBJ1-6
CAWSGIGELFF	NA	TRBV30	TRBJ2-2
CASSLEGTRFSNQPQHF	NA	TRBV11-2	TRBJ1-5
CASSPRRLGGETQYF	NA	TRBV7-9	TRBJ2-5
CASTRQGIGYEQYF	few	TRBV28	TRBJ2-7
CASRRSGSTDTQYF	NA	TRBV7-3	TRBJ2-3
CAISEAGTENQPQHF	NA	TRBV10-3	TRBJ1-5
CSASRETVLFSNQPQHF	NA	TRBV20-1	TRBJ1-5